This entry lists 16 T cell receptor beta chains sequenced from one sample in a study of long-term antiretroviral therapy in people with HIV. Running of the v3.0 immunoSEQ assay took place at survey level. Measured with immunoSEQ multiplex PCR; TCRdb has only the in-frame clones, and not every one. Here the sample spans under 30,000 clones, 90% to 95% being singletons. The material sequenced was unsorted PBMCs, taken around 7.4 years after starting antiretroviral therapy. Source of these receptors: a man in his forties or fifties with HIV.

The chain joins TRBV11-2 to TRBJ2-3, with D tentatively TRBD2 (6 bases). Trimming removed 5 bases from V and 2 bases from J, with 8 bases in between. There are 13 residues in the CDR3. Per the germline V gene, CDR1 is SGHAT and CDR2 is FQNNGV. CDR3 DNA: TGTGCCAGCAGCCGGGGGTTCACAGATACGCAGTATTTT. Protein: CASSRGFTDTQYF.

This rearrangement joins TRBV4-3 to TRBJ1-4, with 7 bases lining up with TRBD1. The junction had 9 bases not matched to a gene; V was cut back by 0 bases and J by 5 bases. The CDR3 covers 17 residues. Germline V CDR1 and CDR2: LGHNA, YSLEER. The CDR3 sequence: CASSQDMRTGQNEKLFF. In DNA form, the CDR3 reads TGCGCCAGCAGCCAAGATATGAGGACAGGACAAAATGAAAAACTGTTTTTT.

This chain joins TRBV12-5 and TRBJ2-7; 10 bases line up with TRBD1. In germline, CDR1 is LGHNT, CDR2 FRNRAP. The CDR3 is made up of 14 amino acids. The trim removed 5 bases at V and 2 bases at J, leaving 3 bases unmatched. CDR3 sequence: CASGLGQGAYEQYF. CDR3 DNA: TGTGCTAGTGGTCTCGGACAGGGGGCCTACGAGCAGTACTTC.

This clone was seen a single time. The rearrangement links TRBV29-1 to TRBJ2-5; 10 bases are shared with TRBD1. CDR3 length equals 15 residues. J gave up 5 bases and V 5 bases, and 11 bases lay outside the gene matches. Germline CDR1 is SQVTM and CDR2 is ANQGSEA. The chain's CDR3 is CSVFAGQGRGETQYF. CDR3 nucleotides: TGCAGCGTTTTCGCGGGACAGGGGCGGGGGGAGACCCAGTACTTC. The full variable domain, with the rest looked up from reference TRBV29-1 and TRBJ2-5, is SAVISQKPSRDICQRGTSLTIQCQVDSQVTMMFWYRQQPGQSLTLIATANQGSEATYESGFVIDKFPISRPNLTFSTLTVSNMSPEDSSIYLCSVFAGQGRGETQYFGPGTRLLVL.

The chain recombines TRBV30 with TRBJ2-7; D not certain. Deletions cut 3 bases from V and 3 bases from J, with 6 bases between. Germline CDR1 and CDR2: GTSNPN and SVGIG (reference sequence). The CDR3 is made up of 11 amino acids. The CDR3, as DNA: TGTGCCTGGAGCACGGACTACGAGCAGTACTTC. Protein product: CAWSTDYEQYF.

The chain has TRBV4-3 and TRBJ1-2; D ambiguous. Germline V gene lookup returns CDR1 LGHNA and CDR2 YSLEER. This CDR3 is 16 amino acids long. Trimming cost V 1 base and J 4 bases, with 16 bases left between them. The CDR3 nucleotides are TGCGCCAGCAGCCAAGGCACCGCGGGCGGGCCCTATGGCTACACCTTC. Its translation is CASSQGTAGGPYGYTF.

The chain has TRBV6-1 and TRBJ2-2; D is undetermined. Trimming took 2 bases from V and 0 from J, leaving 7 bases between them. Germline V gene data show CDR1 as MNHNS and CDR2 as SASEGT. The CDR3 is 15 residues long. The CDR3 loop reads CASSEITPNTGELFF. In DNA, the CDR3 is TGTGCCAGCAGTGAAATAACACCGAACACCGGGGAGCTGTTTTTT.

The chain recombines TRBV5-1 with TRBJ2-3; 9 nucleotides match TRBD2. The CDR3 is 18 amino acids. Germline V gene sequence: CDR1 SGHRS, CDR2 YFSETQ. V lost 0 bases and J lost 4; bases outside the gene matches: 12. CDR3 nucleotide sequence: TGCGCCAGCAGCTTGGGCGGGGGGGCCTTTCACCATCCAGATACGCAGTATTTT. Translated, it gives CASSLGGGAFHHPDTQYF.

The chain has TRBV10-2 and TRBJ2-1, with 10 bases matching TRBD2. V was pared by 6 bases and J by 2 bases, with 4 bases of the junction left unmatched. The CDR3 totals 15 residues. CDR1 and CDR2 from the germline V gene are WSHSY and SAAADI. CDR3 nucleotide sequence: TGCGCCAGCAGGGATAGCGGGGGGCCCTACAATGAGCAGTTCTTC. Amino acids: CASRDSGGPYNEQFF.

In its sample, this clone was seen once. CDR3 region: CASRGSPEDTQYF. The CDR3 coding sequence is TGTGCCAGCAGGGGGTCCCCCGAAGATACGCAGTATTTT. The chain joins TRBV6-1 to TRBJ2-3; D gene unclear. The V end lost 6 bases, the J end lost 5 bases, and 12 bases lay between the germline ends. Germline V lookup: CDR1 MNHNS, CDR2 SASEGT. CDR3 length: 13 amino acids.

The CDR3 sequence is CASSLAGDPGLVQYF. As DNA, the CDR3 is TGTGCCAGCAGCTTAGCGGGTGACCCGGGACTGGTGCAGTACTTC. V usage is TRBV7-9 and J usage is TRBJ2-7; maybe TRBD2 (6 bases). The CDR3 loop spans 15 amino acids. Trimming shortened V by 0 bases and J by 9 bases, and 18 bases separated the two germline ends. Germline lookup yields CDR1 SEHNR and CDR2 FQNEAQ (reference sequence).

V gene TRBV29-1 combines with J gene TRBJ1-2; the D is unclear. Deletions cut 3 bases from V and 7 bases from J, with 12 bases between. The germline gives CDR1 SQVTM, CDR2 ANQGSEA. The CDR3 has 12 residues. CDR3 residues: CSVDQPAGGYTF. The CDR3 region has the DNA TGCAGCGTTGACCAGCCTGCGGGTGGCTACACCTTC.

This chain connects TRBV7-3 to TRBJ2-6, with 7 bases fitting TRBD1. The germline V gene has CDR1 SGHTA and CDR2 FQGTGA. The CDR3 is made up of 13 amino acids. V lost 5 bases to trimming and J lost 11 bases; unmatched junction nucleotides: 6. Here the CDR3 reads CASSLTGKDVLTF. The CDR3 DNA reads TGTGCCAGCAGCCTGACAGGGAAAGACGTCCTGACTTTC.

The V and J genes are TRBV5-6 and TRBJ2-3; no firm D call. The CDR3 is made up of 14 amino acids. V gave up 0 bases and J gave up 4 bases, with 9 bases separating them. Per germline, CDR1 SGHDT and CDR2 YYEEEE. CDR3 coding DNA: TGTGCCAGCAGCTTGGCCGAGTTTCCAGATACGCAGTATTTT. Translation gives CASSLAEFPDTQYF.

This rearrangement joins TRBV6-5 to TRBJ1-1; D unresolved. This CDR3 is 15 amino acids long. Trimming removed 3 bases at V and 0 bases at J, with 11 bases between. Germline lookup yields CDR1 MNHEY and CDR2 SVGAGI. For the CDR3, the DNA is TGTGCCAGCAGTTATTTAAGCGGAATGAACACTGAAGCTTTCTTT. This gives the protein CASSYLSGMNTEAFF.

The genes are TRBV6-4 and TRBJ2-7, with a tentative D call TRBD2 (7 bases). Trimming pared 3 bases from V and 4 bases from J, leaving 13 bases between. The CDR3 loop spans 14 amino acids. The germline V gene has CDR1 MRHNA and CDR2 SNTAGT. The CDR3 nucleotides read TGTGCCAGCAGTGAAGGGGGGGCTGGGTACGAGCAGTACTTC. This sequence encodes CASSEGGAGYEQYF.